The rows below give T cell receptor beta chains drawn from one sample of a study of blood T cell repertoires in COVID-19. The protocol was immunoSEQ multiplex PCR, while the TCRdb copy is restricted to in-frame clones and leaves out a portion. The sample holds 250,000 to 300,000 clones; roughly 90% are singletons and the top ten take around 12%. The specimen was peripheral blood. These receptor sequences come from a woman aged 55-69 years with acute or convalescent COVID-19. The CDR3 runs from the conserved cysteine through the conserved F or W. D genes are given only for firm matches. Only part of the rows carry a size: once, few, many, or a class if the clone is expanded.

J gene: TRBJ2-1
V gene: TRBV6-5
D gene: NA
clone size: once
CDR3 protein: CASSTPPGHSEFF

J gene: TRBJ2-1
V gene: TRBV6-2/TRBV6-3
D gene: TRBD2
clone size: NA
CDR3 protein: CASSYSIRGGWNEQFF

J gene: TRBJ2-1
V gene: TRBV30
D gene: NA
clone size: NA
CDR3 protein: CAWSGSLVRDEQFF

J gene: TRBJ2-3
V gene: TRBV9
D gene: NA
clone size: NA
CDR3 protein: CASSFSVSSTDTQYF

J gene: TRBJ1-1
V gene: TRBV21-1
D gene: NA
clone size: NA
CDR3 protein: CASSKLLGRGETEAFF

J gene: TRBJ1-2
V gene: TRBV11-2
D gene: NA
clone size: NA
CDR3 protein: CASSLEGGWGYGYTF

J gene: TRBJ2-1
V gene: TRBV6-5
D gene: NA
clone size: few
CDR3 protein: CASSYAGAGDEQFF

J gene: TRBJ2-1
V gene: TRBV6-6
D gene: NA
clone size: NA
CDR3 protein: CASTPPGQGVSDEQFF

J gene: TRBJ1-6
V gene: TRBV14
D gene: TRBD1
clone size: NA
CDR3 protein: CASSQEGRGPGGMNNSPLHF

J gene: TRBJ2-5
V gene: TRBV21-1
D gene: NA
clone size: NA
CDR3 protein: CASSKERGNQETQYF

J gene: TRBJ2-7
V gene: TRBV4-3
D gene: NA
clone size: NA
CDR3 protein: CASSQDRGNEQYF

J gene: TRBJ2-1
V gene: TRBV29-1
D gene: TRBD2
clone size: NA
CDR3 protein: CSVAGTSGNNEQFF

J gene: TRBJ1-1
V gene: TRBV14
D gene: NA
clone size: NA
CDR3 protein: CASSRTPGNTEAFF

J gene: TRBJ2-3
V gene: TRBV18
D gene: NA
clone size: once
CDR3 protein: CASSPSRDGTDTQYF

J gene: TRBJ2-1
V gene: TRBV27
D gene: NA
clone size: NA
CDR3 protein: CASRSGYNNEQFF

J gene: TRBJ2-5
V gene: TRBV5-1
D gene: NA
clone size: NA
CDR3 protein: CASSRDSQETQYF

J gene: TRBJ2-3
V gene: TRBV6-5
D gene: NA
clone size: NA
CDR3 protein: CASGDFSTDTQYF

J gene: TRBJ1-1
V gene: TRBV7-2
D gene: TRBD1
clone size: once
CDR3 protein: CASSSPWDRREDTEAFF

J gene: TRBJ1-5
V gene: TRBV6-2/TRBV6-3
D gene: NA
clone size: NA
CDR3 protein: CASSYSRTGYSNQPQHF

J gene: TRBJ1-6
V gene: TRBV13
D gene: NA
clone size: NA
CDR3 protein: CATHRLGDSPLHF

J gene: TRBJ1-1
V gene: TRBV7-3
D gene: NA
clone size: NA
CDR3 protein: CASSLDSNTEAFF

J gene: TRBJ2-2
V gene: TRBV30
D gene: NA
clone size: few
CDR3 protein: CAWKKGASRTGELFF

J gene: TRBJ2-1
V gene: TRBV7-2
D gene: NA
clone size: NA
CDR3 protein: CASSIAGQGKFF

J gene: TRBJ1-5
V gene: TRBV27
D gene: NA
clone size: NA
CDR3 protein: CASSLVSPYSNQPQHF

J gene: TRBJ1-6
V gene: TRBV28
D gene: NA
clone size: NA
CDR3 protein: CASSLRQFTSPLHF

J gene: TRBJ1-5
V gene: TRBV7-9
D gene: TRBD1
clone size: once
CDR3 protein: CASSLSQGGGQPQHF

J gene: TRBJ1-2
V gene: TRBV9
D gene: NA
clone size: NA
CDR3 protein: CASGVGQGTNYGYTF

J gene: TRBJ1-5
V gene: TRBV12-3/TRBV12-4
D gene: NA
clone size: NA
CDR3 protein: CASTPRRAEPQHF

J gene: TRBJ1-2
V gene: TRBV4-3
D gene: NA
clone size: NA
CDR3 protein: CASSQYQDNYGYTF

J gene: TRBJ2-5
V gene: TRBV3-1/TRBV3-2
D gene: TRBD2
clone size: NA
CDR3 protein: CASSHRSVAGGQETQYF

J gene: TRBJ2-1
V gene: TRBV28
D gene: TRBD2
clone size: NA
CDR3 protein: CASSSSGRRLAGGDEQFF

J gene: TRBJ1-1
V gene: TRBV12-3/TRBV12-4
D gene: NA
clone size: few
CDR3 protein: CASSSLLNTEAFF

J gene: TRBJ1-5
V gene: TRBV30
D gene: TRBD1
clone size: NA
CDR3 protein: CAWSVGRGPRGPQHF

J gene: TRBJ2-2
V gene: TRBV9
D gene: NA
clone size: NA
CDR3 protein: CASNRRLVSNTGELFF

J gene: TRBJ1-1
V gene: TRBV2
D gene: TRBD1
clone size: NA
CDR3 protein: CASRDRQGKNTEAFF

J gene: TRBJ1-1
V gene: TRBV7-2
D gene: NA
clone size: once
CDR3 protein: CASSLGAFREGTEAFF

J gene: TRBJ2-7
V gene: TRBV5-6
D gene: NA
clone size: NA
CDR3 protein: CASSSSSYEQYF

J gene: TRBJ2-7
V gene: TRBV7-2
D gene: NA
clone size: NA
CDR3 protein: CASSSRLTGPLSSYEQYF

J gene: TRBJ1-1
V gene: TRBV5-1
D gene: NA
clone size: NA
CDR3 protein: CASSLVQGGTEAFF

J gene: TRBJ1-6
V gene: TRBV11-2
D gene: TRBD1
clone size: NA
CDR3 protein: CASSPRTGTNSPLHF

J gene: TRBJ1-3
V gene: TRBV15
D gene: NA
clone size: NA
CDR3 protein: CATSRVAGAAGNTIYF

J gene: TRBJ2-1
V gene: TRBV7-9
D gene: NA
clone size: NA
CDR3 protein: CASSPRTEKQFF

J gene: TRBJ1-2
V gene: TRBV18
D gene: NA
clone size: few
CDR3 protein: CASSPDLGGSLNYGYTF

J gene: TRBJ2-2
V gene: TRBV4-3
D gene: NA
clone size: NA
CDR3 protein: CASRAGTENTGELFF

J gene: TRBJ1-1
V gene: TRBV7-3
D gene: NA
clone size: NA
CDR3 protein: CASSVQGATEAFF

J gene: TRBJ1-2
V gene: TRBV2
D gene: TRBD1
clone size: once
CDR3 protein: CASSRDRGGLHGYTF

J gene: TRBJ1-3
V gene: TRBV18
D gene: NA
clone size: NA
CDR3 protein: CASSPSEANSGNTIYF

J gene: TRBJ1-5
V gene: TRBV28
D gene: NA
clone size: NA
CDR3 protein: CASSVQNTGLVNQPQHF

J gene: TRBJ2-1
V gene: TRBV12-1
D gene: NA
clone size: NA
CDR3 protein: CASSFKNRGMRYNEQFF

J gene: TRBJ1-2
V gene: TRBV27
D gene: NA
clone size: NA
CDR3 protein: CASSLSSGRGWGYTF

J gene: TRBJ1-1
V gene: TRBV19
D gene: NA
clone size: NA
CDR3 protein: CASRRRGRDTEAFF

J gene: TRBJ1-2
V gene: TRBV4-3
D gene: NA
clone size: once
CDR3 protein: CASSQDRQAGYGYTF

J gene: TRBJ1-1
V gene: TRBV12-3/TRBV12-4
D gene: NA
clone size: NA
CDR3 protein: CASTVAGNTEAFF

J gene: TRBJ1-5
V gene: TRBV10-3
D gene: TRBD1
clone size: NA
CDR3 protein: CAISEPTGGGQPQHF

J gene: TRBJ1-2
V gene: TRBV3-1/TRBV3-2
D gene: TRBD1
clone size: NA
CDR3 protein: CASSRQGRNYGYTF

J gene: TRBJ2-1
V gene: TRBV9
D gene: TRBD2
clone size: NA
CDR3 protein: CASSVVAGGMNEQFF

J gene: TRBJ2-7
V gene: TRBV10-3
D gene: NA
clone size: once
CDR3 protein: CAIRSPDIDEQYF